The rows below give T cell receptor beta chains drawn from one sample of a study of T cell responses to AZD1222 COVID-19 vaccine. Data came from immunoSEQ multiplex PCR; TCRdb stores just in-frame clones and leaves some out. The data hold about 55,000 clones, with 87% observed a single time. The sequences come from peripheral blood, collected on day 0 of AZD1222 vaccination. The receptors shown here come from an adult in good health. Each CDR3 is given with its conserved first and last residue. Fields, in order: V gene, J gene, clone size, D gene, CDR3 DNA, CDR3 protein. The D gene is left open where the match is weak. Some rows have no size entry. The others give once, few or many, or a class for an expanded clone.

v_gene: TRBV13; j_gene: TRBJ1-1; abundance: -; d_gene: -; CDR3nt: TGTGCCAGCAGCTTATATAGAGGGAACACTGAAGCTTTCTTT; CDR3aa: CASSLYRGNTEAFF
v_gene: TRBV27; j_gene: TRBJ2-1; abundance: -; d_gene: TRBD2; CDR3nt: TGTGCCAGCACCCCGACTAGCGGGGGGTACAATGAGCAGTTCTTC; CDR3aa: CASTPTSGGYNEQFF
v_gene: TRBV6-1; j_gene: TRBJ1-5; abundance: -; d_gene: -; CDR3nt: TGTGCCAGCAGTGAACCACCTGGACAGATCAATCAGCCCCAGCATTTT; CDR3aa: CASSEPPGQINQPQHF
v_gene: TRBV3-1/TRBV3-2; j_gene: TRBJ1-1; abundance: -; d_gene: -; CDR3nt: TGTGCCAGCAGCTCCCAGCGACATAGTGAAGCTTTCTTT; CDR3aa: CASSSQRHSEAFF
v_gene: TRBV2; j_gene: TRBJ1-2; abundance: once; d_gene: TRBD1; CDR3nt: TGTGCCAGCAGCGCGGGACAGGGGGCACACTATGGCTACACCTTC; CDR3aa: CASSAGQGAHYGYTF
v_gene: TRBV7-9; j_gene: TRBJ2-7; abundance: -; d_gene: -; CDR3nt: TGTGCCAGCAGCTTAGAGAACAGGGTCGACGAGCAGTACTTC; CDR3aa: CASSLENRVDEQYF
v_gene: TRBV6-2/TRBV6-3; j_gene: TRBJ2-7; abundance: -; d_gene: -; CDR3nt: TGTGCCAGCAGTTTGGGGAACGAGCAGTACTTC; CDR3aa: CASSLGNEQYF
v_gene: TRBV14; j_gene: TRBJ2-7; abundance: -; d_gene: -; CDR3nt: TGTGCCAGCAGCCAGGAAGGCCTCAAGCAGTACTTC; CDR3aa: CASSQEGLKQYF
v_gene: TRBV19; j_gene: TRBJ2-4; abundance: -; d_gene: -; CDR3nt: TGTGCCAGTAGTATAGGTTTGGGGTTCTTAGCCAAAAACATTCAGTACTTC; CDR3aa: CASSIGLGFLAKNIQYF
v_gene: TRBV18; j_gene: TRBJ2-7; abundance: -; d_gene: -; CDR3nt: TGTGCCAGCTCTCGACCCATGGGGATAACCTACGAGCAGTACTTC; CDR3aa: CASSRPMGITYEQYF
v_gene: TRBV3-1/TRBV3-2; j_gene: TRBJ2-7; abundance: -; d_gene: -; CDR3nt: TGTGCCAGCAGCCAAGGACAAGCGGTGGAGCAGTACTTC; CDR3aa: CASSQGQAVEQYF
v_gene: TRBV4-2; j_gene: TRBJ2-5; abundance: -; d_gene: -; CDR3nt: TGTGCCAGCAGCCGGGGCCCGGGGGCCCAAGAGACCCAGTACTTC; CDR3aa: CASSRGPGAQETQYF
v_gene: TRBV3-1/TRBV3-2; j_gene: TRBJ1-5; abundance: -; d_gene: -; CDR3nt: TGTGCCAGCAGCAGGATGAGGGGAGGTCAGCCCCAGCATTTT; CDR3aa: CASSRMRGGQPQHF
v_gene: TRBV5-4; j_gene: TRBJ1-6; abundance: -; d_gene: -; CDR3nt: TGTGCCAGTCAACAGGGTATCATGGGATCACCCCTCCACTTT; CDR3aa: CASQQGIMGSPLHF
v_gene: TRBV30; j_gene: TRBJ2-7; abundance: -; d_gene: -; CDR3nt: TGTGCCTGGAGTGTAACAAGCTCCTACGAGCAGTACTTC; CDR3aa: CAWSVTSSYEQYF
v_gene: TRBV6-5; j_gene: TRBJ2-5; abundance: -; d_gene: -; CDR3nt: TGTGCCACCTACGGATTGGAGACCCAGTACTTC; CDR3aa: CATYGLETQYF
v_gene: TRBV30; j_gene: TRBJ1-1; abundance: few; d_gene: -; CDR3nt: TGTGCCTGGAGCCCCGACTCCCTCACTGAAGCTTTCTTT; CDR3aa: CAWSPDSLTEAFF
v_gene: TRBV19; j_gene: TRBJ1-6; abundance: medium-sized; d_gene: TRBD1; CDR3nt: TGTGCCAGTAGTATGACAGGGGTGGGGAATTCACCCCTCCACTTT; CDR3aa: CASSMTGVGNSPLHF
v_gene: TRBV7-8; j_gene: TRBJ1-5; abundance: -; d_gene: -; CDR3nt: TGTGCCAGCAGCTTAGATTCGGCCCCTTCTAATCGCAATCAGCCCCAGCATTTT; CDR3aa: CASSLDSAPSNRNQPQHF
v_gene: TRBV10-3; j_gene: TRBJ2-7; abundance: few; d_gene: TRBD1; CDR3nt: TGTGCCATCAGTGATGTAACAGGGGGGTCGGTCGAGCAGTACTTC; CDR3aa: CAISDVTGGSVEQYF
v_gene: TRBV5-3; j_gene: TRBJ2-1; abundance: -; d_gene: TRBD2; CDR3nt: TGTGCCAGAAGAGGGACTAGCGGGCACCTCTACAATGAGCAGTTCTTC; CDR3aa: CARRGTSGHLYNEQFF
v_gene: TRBV7-8; j_gene: TRBJ2-1; abundance: -; d_gene: -; CDR3nt: TGTGCCAGCAGCCTGGAGAAAGATGAGCAGTTCTTC; CDR3aa: CASSLEKDEQFF